This TCR beta chain derives from a study of cytomegalovirus exposure and HLA in healthy donors. Healthy bone marrow donors made up the cohort. The PCR was carried out with 60 Vbeta primers and 13 Jbeta primers. Clones were sequenced by immunoSEQ multiplex PCR, and TCRdb holds only the in-frame ones, with some missing. Of tens of thousands of clones detected, approximately 64% appear once; the ten largest clones hold about a fifth. From germline, CDR1 is SGHTA and CDR2 FQGNSA. There are 15 residues in the CDR3. J lost 2 bases, V lost 4 bases, and 4 bases had no gene match. The J gene is TRBJ2-1, the V gene TRBV7-2; 8 nucleotides agree with TRBD2. The material sequenced was PBMCs. This receptor was identified in a woman aged 50 to 60 in good health and CMV-seropositive. In DNA, the CDR3 is TGTGCCAGCAGCTCCGACGGGGGGGCCTACAATGAGCAGTTCTTC. Amino acids: CASSSDGGAYNEQFF.